Sequencing of this TCR beta chain was carried out in a study of T cell responses to AZD1222 COVID-19 vaccine. The table came from immunoSEQ multiplex PCR; TCRdb's copy has only in-frame clones and leaves some out. Of about 81,000 clones detected, about 91% appear once; the ten largest clones hold 6.5% to 9.5%. The length of the CDR3 is 16 residues. The germline V and J ends were trimmed by 0 bases and 1 base, with 13 bases remaining between them. Germline values: CDR1 SGHNT, CDR2 YYREEE (reference sequence). The sample was peripheral blood, taken 28 days after the second AZD1222 dose. This TCR came from an adult who received the AZD1222 COVID-19 vaccine. V usage is TRBV5-4 and J usage is TRBJ1-1; D might be TRBD1 (6 bases). The CDR3 region has the DNA TGTGCCAGCAGCTTGGGGGGTCCAGGGGCGAACACTGAAGCTTTCTTT. Translated: CASSLGGPGANTEAFF. The variable domain in full, completed from reference TRBV5-4 and TRBJ1-1, reads ETGVTQSPTHLIKTRGQQVTLRCSSQSGHNTVSWYQQALGQGPQFIFQYYREEENGRGNFPPRFSGLQFPNYSSELNVNALELDDSALYLCASSLGGPGANTEAFFGQGTRLTVV.